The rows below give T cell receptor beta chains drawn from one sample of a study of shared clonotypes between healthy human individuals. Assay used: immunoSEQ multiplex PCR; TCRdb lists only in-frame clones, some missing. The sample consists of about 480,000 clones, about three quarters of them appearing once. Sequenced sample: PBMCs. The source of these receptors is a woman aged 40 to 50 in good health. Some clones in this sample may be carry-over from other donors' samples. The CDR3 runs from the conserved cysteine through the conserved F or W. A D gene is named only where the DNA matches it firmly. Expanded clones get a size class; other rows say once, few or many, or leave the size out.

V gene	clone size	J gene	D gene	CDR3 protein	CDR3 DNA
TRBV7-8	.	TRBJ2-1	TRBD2	CASSFGTSGRYNEQFF	TGTGCCAGCAGCTTTGGGACTAGCGGGCGGTACAATGAGCAGTTCTTC
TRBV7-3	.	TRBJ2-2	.	CASSLQGSTGELLF	TGTGCCAGCAGCTTACAGGGGAGCACCGGGGAGCTGCTTTTT
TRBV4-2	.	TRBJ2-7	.	CASSQVGITSSYEQYF	TGTGCCAGCAGCCAAGTCGGGATTACGAGCTCCTACGAGCAGTACTTC
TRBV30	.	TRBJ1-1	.	CAWSAGRAEAFF	TGTGCCTGGAGCGCAGGGAGGGCTGAAGCTTTCTTT
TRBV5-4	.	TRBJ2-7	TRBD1	CASSMGQGPFLGEQYF	TGTGCCAGCAGCATGGGACAGGGACCCTTCTTGGGCGAGCAGTACTTC
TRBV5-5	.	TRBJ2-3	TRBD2	CASSLAPSGRSDTQYF	TGTGCCAGCAGCTTGGCGCCTAGCGGGAGGTCTGATACGCAGTATTTT
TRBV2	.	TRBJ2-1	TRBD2	CATKGAGGYNEQFF	TGTGCCACTAAAGGGGCGGGAGGGTACAATGAGCAGTTCTTC
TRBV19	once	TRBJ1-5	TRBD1	CASSMGTGGLGQPQHF	TGTGCCAGTAGTATGGGGACAGGGGGCTTAGGGCAGCCCCAGCATTTT
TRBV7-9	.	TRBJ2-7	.	CASSLLPEYEQYF	TGTGCCAGCAGCCTACTACCCGAATACGAGCAGTACTTC
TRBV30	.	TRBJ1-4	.	CAWRPRGGWGQNEKLFF	TGTGCCTGGAGGCCCCGTGGGGGATGGGGTCAAAATGAAAAACTGTTTTTT
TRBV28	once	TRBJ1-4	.	CASKTGLINEKLFF	TGTGCCAGCAAGACGGGACTGATTAATGAAAAACTGTTTTTT
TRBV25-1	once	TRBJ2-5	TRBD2	CASMGLVETQYF	TGTGCCAGCATGGGACTAGTGGAGACCCAGTACTTC
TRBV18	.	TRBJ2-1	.	CASSPVQGRVHEQFF	TGTGCCAGCTCACCCGTTCAGGGGAGGGTCCATGAGCAGTTCTTC
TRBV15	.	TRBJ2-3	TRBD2	CATSRVAGADTQYF	TGTGCCACCAGCAGAGTGGCGGGGGCAGATACGCAGTATTTT
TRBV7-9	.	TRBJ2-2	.	CASSSLIWGRGENTGELFF	TGTGCCAGCAGCTCGCTTATATGGGGCCGGGGAGAGAACACCGGGGAGCTGTTTTTT
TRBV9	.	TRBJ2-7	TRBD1	CASSVREGTGWNEQYF	TGTGCCAGCAGCGTGAGAGAGGGGACAGGGTGGAACGAGCAGTACTTC
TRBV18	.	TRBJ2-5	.	CASSRSGYQETQYF	TGTGCCAGCTCACGTTCGGGGTACCAAGAGACCCAGTACTTC
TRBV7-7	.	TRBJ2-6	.	CASSLGQDHVLTF	TGTGCCAGCAGCTTAGGACAGGACCACGTCCTGACTTTC
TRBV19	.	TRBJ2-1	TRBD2	CASSIVAGGLEQFF	TGTGCCAGTAGTATAGTGGCGGGAGGTCTTGAGCAGTTCTTC
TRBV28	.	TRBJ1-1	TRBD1	CASSGSTGGSNTEAFF	TGTGCCAGCAGTGGCTCGACAGGGGGATCCAACACTGAAGCTTTCTTT
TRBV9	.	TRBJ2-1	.	CASSAEGGPYNEQFF	TGTGCCAGCAGCGCGGAGGGGGGGCCCTACAATGAGCAGTTCTTC
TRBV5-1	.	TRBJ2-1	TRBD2	CASSPGTSGYNEQFF	TGCGCCAGCAGCCCGGGGACTAGCGGATACAATGAGCAGTTCTTC
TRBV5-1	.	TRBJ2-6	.	CAHAPRPGANVLTF	TGCGCCCACGCCCCAAGGCCTGGGGCCAACGTCCTGACTTTC
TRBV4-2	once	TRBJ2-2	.	CASSPRGQFVAGELFF	TGTGCCAGCAGCCCCCGGGGCCAGTTCGTCGCCGGGGAGCTGTTTTTT
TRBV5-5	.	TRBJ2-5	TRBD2	CASSWLAELGTQYF	TGTGCCAGCAGCTGGCTAGCGGAGCTTGGGACCCAGTACTTC
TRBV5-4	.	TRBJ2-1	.	CASSNGGSRGVDEQFF	TGTGCCAGCAGCAATGGGGGGAGTAGGGGAGTCGATGAGCAGTTCTTC
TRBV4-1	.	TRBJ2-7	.	CASSRLLARSSYEQYF	TGCGCCAGCAGCCGCCTACTAGCCCGGAGCTCCTACGAGCAGTACTTC
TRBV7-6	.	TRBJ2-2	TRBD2	CASSSPGTSGGNTGELFF	TGTGCCAGCAGCTCACCAGGGACTAGCGGGGGGAACACCGGGGAGCTGTTTTTT
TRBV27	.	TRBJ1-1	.	CASSAYRETEAFF	TGTGCCAGCAGTGCCTACAGGGAGACTGAAGCTTTCTTT
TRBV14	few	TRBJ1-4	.	CASSQDHGSNEKLFF	TGTGCCAGCAGCCAAGATCACGGCAGTAATGAAAAACTGTTTTTT
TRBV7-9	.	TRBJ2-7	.	CASSLESFYEQYF	TGTGCCAGCAGCTTAGAGTCCTTCTACGAGCAGTACTTC
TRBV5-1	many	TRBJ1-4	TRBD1	CASSFDGQGANEKLFF	TGCGCCAGCAGCTTTGACGGACAGGGGGCTAATGAAAAACTGTTTTTT
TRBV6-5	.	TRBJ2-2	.	CASSPGQSNTGELFF	TGTGCCAGCAGTCCAGGACAGTCAAACACCGGGGAGCTGTTTTTT
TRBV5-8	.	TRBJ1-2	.	CASMWYPRKTYGYTF	TGTGCCAGCATGTGGTATCCACGAAAGACCTATGGCTACACCTTC
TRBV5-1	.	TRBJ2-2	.	CASKRGGTGELFF	TGCGCCAGCAAGAGAGGGGGCACCGGGGAGCTGTTTTTT
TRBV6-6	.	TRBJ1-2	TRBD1	CASSKDRGHYGYTF	TGTGCCAGCAGCAAGGACAGGGGGCACTATGGCTACACCTTC
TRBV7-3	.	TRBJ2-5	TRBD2	CASSLGGGASETQYF	TGTGCCAGCAGCTTAGGCGGGGGAGCAAGCGAGACCCAGTACTTC
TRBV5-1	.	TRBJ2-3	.	CASSMESTDTQYF	TGCGCCAGCAGCATGGAGAGCACAGATACGCAGTATTTT
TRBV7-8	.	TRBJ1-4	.	CASSSKRTATNEKLFF	TGTGCCAGCAGCTCTAAAAGGACGGCAACTAATGAAAAACTGTTTTTT
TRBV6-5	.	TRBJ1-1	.	CASRGIGQLNTEAFF	TGTGCCAGCAGGGGGATCGGACAGCTGAACACTGAAGCTTTCTTT
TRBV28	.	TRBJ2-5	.	CASSPPIGNQETQYF	TGTGCCAGCAGTCCCCCAATAGGCAACCAAGAGACCCAGTACTTC
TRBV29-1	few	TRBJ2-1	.	CSSGHDYNEQFF	TGCAGCTCTGGACATGACTACAATGAGCAGTTCTTC
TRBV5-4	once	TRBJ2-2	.	CASSLPQLTGELFF	TGTGCCAGCAGCTTGCCCCAACTCACCGGGGAGCTGTTTTTT
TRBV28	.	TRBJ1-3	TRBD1	CASSPVGQGGNTVYF	TGTGCCAGCAGTCCAGTTGGACAGGGAGGAAACACCGTATATTTT
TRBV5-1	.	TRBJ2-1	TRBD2	CASSLAGLAGPNEQFF	TGCGCCAGCAGCTTGGCGGGGCTAGCGGGCCCCAATGAGCAGTTCTTC
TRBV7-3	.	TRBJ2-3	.	CASSSTTGDTQYF	TGTGCCAGCAGCTCAACGACAGGAGATACGCAGTATTTT
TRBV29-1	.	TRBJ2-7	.	CSVAVTGLKGEQYF	TGCAGCGTTGCGGTAACAGGGTTGAAGGGCGAGCAGTACTTC
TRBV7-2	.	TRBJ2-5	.	CASSRAEAETQYF	TGTGCCAGCAGCCGGGCGGAGGCAGAGACCCAGTACTTC
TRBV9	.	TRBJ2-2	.	CASSVATGTGELFF	TGTGCCAGCAGCGTAGCTACAGGAACCGGGGAGCTGTTTTTT
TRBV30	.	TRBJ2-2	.	CAWSVYPNTGELSF	TGTGCCTGGAGTGTATACCCGAACACCGGGGAGCTGTCTTTT
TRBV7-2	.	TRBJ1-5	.	CASSLVLGGGQPQHF	TGTGCCAGCAGCTTAGTCTTGGGGGGCGGCCAGCCCCAGCATTTT
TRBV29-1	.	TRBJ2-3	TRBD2	CSQTREGGTDTQYF	TGCAGCCAAACGCGGGAGGGCGGCACAGATACGCAGTATTTT
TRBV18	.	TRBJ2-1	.	CASSPPRGSYNEQFF	TGTGCCAGCTCACCACCGAGGGGTTCCTACAATGAGCAGTTCTTC
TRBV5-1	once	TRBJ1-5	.	CASSLEGQGNQPQHF	TGCGCCAGCAGCTTGGAGGGGCAGGGCAATCAGCCCCAGCATTTT
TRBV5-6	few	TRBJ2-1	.	CASSLRLGSGYSYNEQFF	TGTGCCAGCAGCCTACGACTCGGTAGCGGATACTCCTACAATGAGCAGTTCTTC
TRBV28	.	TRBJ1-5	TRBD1	CASRRTGNNQPQHF	TGTGCCAGCAGACGGACAGGGAACAATCAGCCCCAGCATTTT
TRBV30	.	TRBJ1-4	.	CAWSEGGLSEKLFF	TGTGCCTGGAGTGAAGGAGGGTTAAGTGAAAAACTGTTTTTT
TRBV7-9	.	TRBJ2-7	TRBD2	CASSLYGGLDSEQYF	TGTGCCAGCAGCTTATACGGGGGACTAGATTCCGAGCAGTACTTC